Given below is one TCR beta chain in context. Its antigen is not identified. The data derive from a study of shared clonotypes between healthy human individuals. Study-wide results and limits: Generation probabilities of non-shared clonotypes were lower (relative to those shared by all four donors).

The donor cohort consisted entirely of Caucasian adults residing in Nashville, Tennessee. Splitting the CD4+ cells yielded a CD45RA+ naive subset and a CD45RA-negative memory subset. The germline V gene encodes CDR1 SGHRS and CDR2 YFSETQ. V was pared by 3 bases and J by 1 base, with 10 bases between. There are 14 residues in the CDR3. As handled by the study authors: Filtering of immunoSEQ junctional sequences could not match full-length read filtering. The assay was immunoSEQ multiplex PCR, and TCRdb's table has in-frame clones only and misses some. V and J calls and clone size are copied from that table; D and trimming were computed from the DNA. Seen here are around 2.5 million clones, 80% to 95% observed once, and the top ten hold 0.36%.

The sequence was obtained from a man aged 18 to 35 in good health. Some clones in this sample may be carry-over from other donors' samples. The specimen was naive CD4+ T cells from PBMCs. Subset in this sample: CD45RA+ positively selected. The chain employs TRBV5-1 and TRBJ1-1; D is possibly TRBD1 (6 bases). CDR3 amino acids: CASSWDISNTEAFF. CDR3 sequence (DNA): TGCGCCAGCAGCTGGGACATATCGAACACTGAAGCTTTCTTT.